The 3 T cell receptor beta chains presented below share a single source sample, sequenced in a study of cytomegalovirus exposure and HLA in healthy donors. In the PCR, 60 Vbeta and 13 Jbeta primers were used. TCRdb keeps only in-frame clones here, not all; method: immunoSEQ multiplex PCR. This sample yields about 150,000 clones, of which approximately 77% are seen a single time; roughly 1.3% belongs to the top ten. Input material: PBMCs. The origin of the receptors is a woman aged 40 to 50 in good health and CMV-seronegative.

V is TRBV13 and J is TRBJ1-1; maybe TRBD1 (5 bases). This CDR3 region has 15 residues. CDR1 PRHDT and CDR2 FYEKMQ come from the germline V gene (reference sequence). Trimming left V 3 bases short and J 1 base short, with 12 bases between. The DNA for the CDR3 is TGTGCCAGCAGCTTGGGCGACAGAGAGAACACTGAAGCTTTCTTT. It encodes CASSLGDRENTEAFF.

The rearrangement links TRBV27 to TRBJ1-1; 8 nucleotides match TRBD1. CDR3 length: 12 residues. V dropped 3 bases and J dropped 11; count of bases not matched to a gene: 5. Germline loops: CDR1 MNHEY, CDR2 SMNVEV (reference sequence). The CDR3 reads CASSFTGGNAFF. Written as DNA, the CDR3 is TGTGCCAGCAGTTTCACAGGGGGGAACGCTTTCTTT.

V usage is TRBV6-4 and J usage is TRBJ1-1; D perhaps matches TRBD1 (5 bases). Germline loops: CDR1 MRHNA, CDR2 SNTAGT. V was shortened by 6 bases and J by 0 bases, with 11 bases between the two germline ends. This CDR3 comprises 14 residues. The DNA for the CDR3 is TGTGCCAGCAGAACCGACAGACTGAACACTGAAGCTTTCTTT. It is translated as CASRTDRLNTEAFF.